This TCR beta chain emerged from a study of blood T cell repertoires in COVID-19 (dated by TCRdb to the early 2020s). In the study overall: Samples covering the acute and convalescent phases of COVID-19 were provided by collaborators in the United States, Italy and Spain. The material from the prospective study consisted of cDNA or gDNA derived from T cells, B-cell-depleted T cells, or PBMCs. Subjects who had been exposed to COVID-19, were actively infected with it, or had recovered from it provided the deeply sampled blood TCRbeta repertoires that made up the dataset. The repertoires were made available in a free public database intended to serve as a resource for research on the immune response to SARS-CoV-2. Samples came from the ongoing ImmuneRACE study (first 160 participants) plus 1,254 subjects from 6 global collaborators. Sample metadata almost always included a de-identified subject ID, COVID-19 status, age in years and sex. HLA class I and class II types, where available, came from metadata supplied by the sample provider rather than from assay-based typing.

To note about this clone: Which antigen it targets is not known. The record has no base qualities; no much larger clone is one base away.

One collaborating source in Seattle enrolled patients during active infection and followed them longitudinally through the course of disease. Whole blood was collected in K2EDTA tubes by collaborating institutions according to the institutions' own protocols. For TCRbeta analysis, collaborators shipped samples in one of three forms: frozen whole blood, isolated PBMCs, or DNA extracted from either of those sample types. Broad study findings and their caveats: The quantity of clinical and demographic metadata differed by source and by participant and was supplied without curation.

TCRbeta CDR3 regions were amplified from genomic DNA using the immunoSEQ Assay, a bias-controlled multiplex PCR. The authors' pipeline ran thus. Nucleated cell counts per sample were estimated from amplification of reference gene primers within the assay. To quantify the absolute abundance of each unique TCRbeta CDR3 rearrangement, sequence reads were collapsed and filtered. For each sample, productive Simpson clonality was calculated by taking the square root of Simpson's diversity index across productive rearrangements. TCRdb took this table from immuneACCESS and kept in-frame rearrangements with V and J called. Such tables lack part of the clones; where checked against another copy, unresolved V genes explain under half of the gap, and the rest is unexplained. V and J calls and clone size are those listed in that table; D and trimming were worked out from the DNA. For this sample the table gives roughly 160,000 clones, of which about 87% were detected only once. About a tenth of the sample is taken by the ten largest.

A distance of 15 bases separates the germline ends of V and J, which lose 5 bases and 16 bases respectively. Reading from cysteine to phenylalanine, the CDR3 counts 11 amino acids. Just CDR3 DNA is preserved here, 33 bases in frame from base 1. In the germline V gene, CDR1 corresponds to SGHAT and CDR2 to FQNNGV. Sequencing was done on a sample of peripheral blood. The TCR originated in an older woman with COVID-19, enrolled during active disease. The rearrangement joined TRBV11-2 to TRBJ2-1, with no reliable assignment of the D segment. Here the CDR3 is given as CASSPSLTPFF. The DNA reads TGTGCCAGCAGCCCTTCACTAACCCCTTTCTTC. The variable domain in full, with residues beyond the CDR3 obtained from the reference TRBV11-2 and TRBJ2-1 genes, is EAGVAQSPRYKIIEKRQSVAFWCNPISGHATLYWYQQILGQGPKLLIQFQNNGVVDDSQLPKDRFSAERLKGVDSTLKIQPAKLEDSAVYLCASSPSLTPFFGPGTRLTVL.